This T cell receptor (beta chain) was sequenced in a study of post-analysis software for immune sequencing data. Across the study: Some patients lacked subtype; others had relapsing-remitting, secondary progressive or progressive-relapsing disease. Overall study findings and caveats: Roughly five TRBV segments appeared more often in patients than in controls, and TRBV5-6, TRBV5-1 and TRBV20-1 were among these. Controls significantly exceeded multiple sclerosis patients in normalized Chao1 diversity. Clustering by F measure revealed strong co-clustering among samples prepared together in one batch.

V gave up 4 bases and J gave up 4 bases; unmatched junction bases: 11. The germline CDR1 and CDR2 sequences are MGHRA and YSYEKL. This CDR3 region has 16 residues. With regard to this clonotype: Its cognate antigen is unknown.

Unique molecular identifiers tagged the TCR beta cDNA libraries. T cells numbering about 0.9 to 11 million gave rise to around 500,000 cDNA molecules. TCRdb itself ran the PCR reads through MiXCR, one entry per CDR3 protein. The sample lists about 200,000 distinct CDR3 sequences, approximately 28% occurring once. The chain combines TRBV4-1 with TRBJ1-2; 8 bases are shared with TRBD1. Sequenced input: blood. This receptor was taken from a girl aged 2-17 years with multiple sclerosis. CDR3: CASSPGRTGRGYGYTF. The DNA of the CDR3 is TGCGCCAGCAGCCCGGGGAGGACAGGGAGGGGCTATGGCTACACCTTC.